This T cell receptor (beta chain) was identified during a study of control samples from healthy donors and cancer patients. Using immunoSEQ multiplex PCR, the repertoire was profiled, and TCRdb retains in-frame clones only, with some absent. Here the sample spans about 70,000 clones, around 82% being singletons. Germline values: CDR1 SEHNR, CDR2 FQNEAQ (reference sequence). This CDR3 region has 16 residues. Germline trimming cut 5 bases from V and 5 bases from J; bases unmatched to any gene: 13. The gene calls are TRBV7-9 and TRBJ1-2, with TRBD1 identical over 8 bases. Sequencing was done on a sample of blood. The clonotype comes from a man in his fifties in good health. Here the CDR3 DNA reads TGTGCCAGCAGCCCGCGGTTGACAGGGGAGGGATATGGCTACACCTTC. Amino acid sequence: CASSPRLTGEGYGYTF.